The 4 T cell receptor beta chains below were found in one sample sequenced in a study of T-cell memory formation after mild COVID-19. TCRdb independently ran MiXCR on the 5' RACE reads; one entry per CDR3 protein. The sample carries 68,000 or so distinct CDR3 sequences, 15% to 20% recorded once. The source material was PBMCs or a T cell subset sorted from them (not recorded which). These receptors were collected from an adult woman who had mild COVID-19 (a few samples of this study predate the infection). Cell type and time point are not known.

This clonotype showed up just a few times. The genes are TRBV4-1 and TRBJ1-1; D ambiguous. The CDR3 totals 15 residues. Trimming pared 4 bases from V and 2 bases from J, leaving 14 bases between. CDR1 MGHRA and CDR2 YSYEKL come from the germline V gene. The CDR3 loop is CASSPTLLENTEAFF. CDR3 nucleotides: TGCGCCAGCAGCCCGACCCTTTTGGAAAACACTGAAGCTTTCTTT.

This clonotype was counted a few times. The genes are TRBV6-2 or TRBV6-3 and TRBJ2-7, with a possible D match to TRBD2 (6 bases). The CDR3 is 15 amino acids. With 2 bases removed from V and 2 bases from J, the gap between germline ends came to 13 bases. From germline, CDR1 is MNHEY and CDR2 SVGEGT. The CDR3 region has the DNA TGTGCCAGCAGTTACCTGGGGGGACCGGCCTACGAGCAGTACTTC. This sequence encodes CASSYLGGPAYEQYF.

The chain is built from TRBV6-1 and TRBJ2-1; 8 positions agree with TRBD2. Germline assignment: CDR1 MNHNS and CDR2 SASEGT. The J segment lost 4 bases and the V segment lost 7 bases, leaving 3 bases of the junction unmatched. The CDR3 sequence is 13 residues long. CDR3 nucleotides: TGTGCCAGCATGGAGCGGGGGTACAATGAGCAGTTCTTC. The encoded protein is CASMERGYNEQFF.

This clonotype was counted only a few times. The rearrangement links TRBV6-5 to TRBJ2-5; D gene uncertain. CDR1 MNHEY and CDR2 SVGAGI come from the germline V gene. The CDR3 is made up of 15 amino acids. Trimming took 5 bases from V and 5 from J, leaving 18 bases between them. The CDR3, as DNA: TGTGCCAGCAGTGCCAATCGAAGGGCTAAGGAGACCCAGTACTTC. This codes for CASSANRRAKETQYF.